This entry lists 8 T cell receptor beta chains sequenced from one sample in a study of shared clonotypes between healthy human individuals. Sequenced by immunoSEQ multiplex PCR; TCRdb stores in-frame clones only, minus some. The sample shows roughly 2,300,000 clones, 92% of them seen only once. The sample was naive CD4+ T cells from PBMCs. Subset meaning: CD45RA+ positively selected. The receptors here all came from a man aged 18 to 30 in good health. Some clones in this sample may be carry-over from other donors' samples.

V usage is TRBV7-9 and J usage is TRBJ1-1, with TRBD1 as a possible D gene (6 bases). CDR1 SEHNR and CDR2 FQNEAQ come from the germline V gene (reference sequence). This CDR3 spans 16 amino acids. Trimming stripped 0 bases from V and 4 bases from J, with 15 bases between. The CDR3 loop is CASSLAPQGYITEAFF. The CDR3, as DNA: TGTGCCAGCAGCTTAGCGCCACAGGGCTACATCACTGAAGCTTTCTTT.

This chain uses TRBV27 with TRBJ1-5; 11 bases line up with TRBD1. The CDR3 extends over 15 amino acids. V trimming: 4 bases; J trimming: 6 bases; junction bases outside the gene matches: 5. Germline V lookup: CDR1 MNHEY, CDR2 SMNVEV (reference sequence). CDR3 protein: CASSYGTGGSQPQHF. The CDR3 DNA is TGTGCCAGCAGTTATGGGACAGGGGGGTCTCAGCCCCAGCATTTT.

The chain employs TRBV5-1 and TRBJ1-1, with D perhaps TRBD1 (6 bases). V was clipped by 3 bases and J by 11 bases, with 20 bases between them. The CDR3 consists of 14 residues. Per the germline V gene, CDR1 is SGHRS and CDR2 is YFSETQ. In nucleotides, the CDR3 is TGCGCCAGCAGCTGGTCCTCGGACAGTGGAAACGCTTTCTTT. Its protein is CASSWSSDSGNAFF.

Notes on this clone: This specimen includes other DNA sequences encoding the same CDR3. The chain is built from TRBV7-8 and TRBJ2-7; TRBD2 is a possible D gene (5 bases). The CDR3 length is 15 residues. V shed 5 bases and J shed 0 bases, with 14 bases lying between them. CDR1 and CDR2 (germline): SGHVS, FQNEAQ. CDR3 loop: CASSPSPSGSYEQYF. The CDR3 DNA is TGTGCCAGCAGCCCTAGCCCCTCTGGCTCCTACGAGCAGTACTTC.

The V gene is TRBV2, the J gene TRBJ2-6; a weak D match, TRBD1 (6 bases). V dropped 8 bases and J dropped 0 bases, with 11 bases sitting between them. Germline V lookup: CDR1 SNHLY, CDR2 FYNNEI. The CDR3 is 15 amino acids. The CDR3 region is CASQQGASGANVLTF. DNA of the CDR3: TGTGCCAGCCAACAGGGTGCCTCTGGGGCCAACGTCCTGACTTTC. The variable domain in full, completed from reference TRBV2 and TRBJ2-6, reads EPEVTQTPSHQVTQMGQEVILRCVPISNHLYFYWYRQILGQKVEFLVSFYNNEISEKSEIFDDQFSVERPDGSNFTLKIRSTKLEDSAMYFCASQQGASGANVLTFGAGSRLTVL.

This chain uses TRBV5-4 with TRBJ1-2; tentative D call: TRBD1 (5 bases). From germline, CDR1 is SGHNT and CDR2 YYREEE (reference sequence). Trimming shortened V by 4 bases and J by 4 bases, and 14 bases separated the two germline ends. The CDR3 has 14 amino acids. The CDR3 sequence is CASSPLGLPYGYTF. CDR3 coding DNA: TGTGCCAGCAGCCCTTTGGGACTCCCCTATGGCTACACCTTC.

This clone came up once. CDR3 in amino acids: CAWSATAGGGNSPLHF. CDR3 in DNA: TGTGCCTGGAGTGCGACAGCCGGGGGGGGCAATTCACCCCTCCACTTT. This chain uses TRBV30 with TRBJ1-6, with D tentatively TRBD1 (6 bases). Per the germline V gene, CDR1 is GTSNPN and CDR2 is SVGIG (reference sequence). The germline V and J ends were trimmed by 1 base and 7 bases, with 17 bases remaining between them. The CDR3 has 16 residues.

The chain uses TRBV2 and TRBJ1-1; a possible D gene is TRBD1 (6 bases). The V gene's germline CDR1 is SNHLY and CDR2 FYNNEI. The CDR3 is 16 amino acids. Trimming took 2 bases from V and 1 from J, leaving 14 bases between them. The CDR3 nucleotides read TGTGCCAGCAGTGAACCAGGGGAGGGTAGGAACACTGAAGCTTTCTTT. Translating gives CASSEPGEGRNTEAFF.